Sequencing of this T cell receptor (beta chain) was carried out in a study of T-cell memory formation after mild COVID-19 (dated by TCRdb to 2020 to 2022). In terms of the full investigation: TCR sequence clusters from the two donors were largely donor specific. In a couple of donors, T-cell clones that expanded and contracted after mild COVID-19 were tracked by sequencing TCRalpha and TCRbeta repertoires over time. The cohort was made up of two young adult volunteers, one female and one male, who were previously healthy. On the study overall, not on this receptor specifically: Whether the second-wave clones peaking on day 37 were SARS-CoV-2 specific was not confirmed. Clones that contracted from day 15 to 85 showed balanced CD4/CD8 phenotypes, whereas a second wave of clones that expanded from day 15 to 37 leaned towards CD4+. Some responding clones were found in pre-infection memory, which suggests that pre-existing cross-reactive memory T cells took part in the SARS-CoV-2 response. The study covered only a couple of mild cases, and larger cohorts including severe cases with pre-infection samples were considered necessary. Contracting CD4+ clones appeared mostly in the CM and EM memory subsets, whereas CD8+ clones were enriched in EMRA.

To note about this clonotype: Its recognized antigen is unknown. No much larger clonotype is one base removed from it; base qualities were not supplied.

The CDR3 has 16 amino acids, counting the end cysteine and phenylalanine. Only the CDR3 DNA stays, 48 bases, in frame from base 1. CDR1 and CDR2 are drawn from the germline V gene: ENHRY, SYGVKD. Germline trimming: 6 bases from V, 4 bases from J; junction bases outside gene matches: 14. PBMCs were isolated by Ficoll-Paque density gradient centrifugation. Instrument on record: Illumina NovaSeq 6000. cDNA libraries for TCRalpha and TCRbeta were prepared by 5'RACE using constant-segment primers, with sample barcodes and unique molecular identifiers added. RNA was extracted from every sample with Trizol reagent. Library amplification was performed in two PCR steps, and a second sample barcode and Illumina TruSeq adapters were introduced in the second step. Sequencing of the libraries was done on an Illumina NovaSeq, producing 2 x 150 bp paired-end reads. The original pipeline was this. The reads were demultiplexed and collapsed into UMI-guided consensus sequences using migec v1.2.7. Using mixcr v2.1.11, UMI consensuses were aligned to TRA and TRB V and J templates and then assembled into clonotypes. Expanded or contracted clonotypes were those called significant by both edgeR and NoisET, with noise models trained on biological replicates. For edgeR calls, the cutoffs were a false discovery rate-adjusted p below 0.01 and a log2 fold-change threshold of 1. PCA with hierarchical clustering of max-normalized trajectories of the 1000 most abundant clonotypes was used as exploratory dynamics analysis. The CD4 or CD8 phenotype of responding clones was assigned using the separately sequenced CD4+ and CD8+ repertoires. TCRdb redid the processing of the public reads, applying fastp at Q25 and MiXCR, and retained in-frame beta chains. For every CDR3 protein sequence, its rows merge into one entry that carries the most common genes and DNA. It is TCRdb's table, rather than the study itself, that gives the V and J calls and clone size. The sample profile shows around 320,000 distinct CDR3 sequences; 14% of them were found once. Roughly 21% of the sample is taken by the ten largest.

What was sequenced was PBMCs or a T cell subset sorted from them (not recorded which). The chain is encoded by TRBV10-3 joined to TRBJ2-7, and TRBD2 aligns with 8 junction nucleotides. The TCR sequence derives from a man younger than 30 who had mild COVID-19 (a few samples of this study predate the infection). The sample titles of this study are shuffled in the database, so cell type and time point are left out; the donor was told from shared clones. The DNA sequence is given as TGTGCCATCAGCAGAAGCGGGGGCTCAAGGATATACGAGCAGTACTTC. It translates as CAISRSGGSRIYEQYF.